This section outlines one T cell receptor beta chain sequence together with its context. This entry is derived from a study of blood T cell repertoires in COVID-19. Germline V gene data show CDR1 as LNHDA and CDR2 as SQIVND (reference sequence). The ends were cut back, 6 bases at V and 7 bases at J, with 15 bases in the middle. This CDR3 has 13 residues. Original methodology: Amplification of reference gene primers was used by the study to estimate nucleated cell counts. Here immunoSEQ multiplex PCR was the method, and the copy in TCRdb shows in-frame clones only, minus some. The V and J calls and clone size are taken from that table; D and trimming were inferred from the DNA. The sample yields about 170,000 clones, roughly 86% seen once.

Material for sequencing was peripheral blood. This TCR derives from a man aged 50 to 60 with active or convalescent COVID-19. V is TRBV19 and J is TRBJ1-1; weak D call: TRBD1 (5 bases). CDR3 sequence (DNA): TGTGCCAGTAGCATCTGGGGGGGAAGTGAAGCTTTCTTT. Residues: CASSIWGGSEAFF.